A selection of T cell receptor beta chains follows, all from one sample in a study of T cells in Graves' hyperthyroidism and ophthalmopathy. TCRdb independently ran MiXCR on the multiplex PCR reads; one entry per CDR3 protein. The data show approximately 430,000 distinct CDR3 sequences, around a sixth seen once. The sequenced sample was blood. The source of these receptors is a woman in her late teens or twenties with Graves' hyperthyroidism. Each CDR3 is given with its conserved first and last residue. D genes are given only for firm matches. Clone size is shown for a subset of rows, as once, few, many or a class of expanded clone.

>TRBV24-1|-|-|TRBJ2-1
CATSAQTGEQFF
TGTGCCACCAGTGCCCAAACCGGTGAGCAGTTCTTC
>TRBV29-1|TRBD2|few|TRBJ2-3
CSVHITSGRFTDTQYF
TGCAGCGTTCATATCACTAGCGGGCGCTTCACAGATACGCAGTATTTT
>TRBV5-1|TRBD2|many|TRBJ2-1
CASSPTSGIGNEQFF
TGCGCCAGCAGCCCTACTAGCGGGATAGGCAATGAGCAGTTCTTC
>TRBV27|TRBD2|many|TRBJ2-1
CASIGRLARSYNEQFF
TGTGCCAGCATAGGGCGACTAGCGCGTTCCTACAATGAGCAGTTCTTC
>TRBV3-1|-|-|TRBJ2-3
CASSPRGAASDTQYF
TGTGCCAGCAGCCCCCGGGGGGCAGCATCAGATACGCAGTATTTT
>TRBV3-1|TRBD1|many|TRBJ1-5
CASSQGLRDRVGNQPQHF
TGTGCCAGCAGCCAAGGGTTACGGGACAGGGTTGGTAATCAGCCCCAGCATTTT
>TRBV11-2|TRBD2|many|TRBJ2-1
CASSSTTSSGRFTEQFF
TGTGCCAGCAGCTCAACCACTTCTAGCGGGAGATTCACTGAGCAGTTCTTC
>TRBV6-2/TRBV6-3|-|many|TRBJ2-5
CASSYSAGTQETQYF
TGTGCCAGCAGTTACTCGGCCGGGACCCAAGAGACCCAGTACTTC
>TRBV11-2|-|many|TRBJ1-2
CASSTTGFYGYTF
TGTGCCAGCAGCACAACAGGGTTCTATGGCTACACCTTC
>TRBV11-2|-|many|TRBJ1-1
CASSLEQANTEAFF
TGTGCCAGCAGCTTAGAACAAGCGAACACTGAAGCTTTCTTT
>TRBV20-1|-|many|TRBJ1-2
CSAEGYTF
TGCAGTGCGGAGGGCTACACCTTC
>TRBV20-1|TRBD2|-|TRBJ2-1
CSARARRTSGHDEQFF
TGCAGTGCTAGGGCCCGGAGAACTAGCGGGCACGATGAGCAGTTCTTC
>TRBV29-1|TRBD1|-|TRBJ2-7
CSVEKTQGASEQYF
TGCAGCGTTGAAAAAACTCAGGGGGCCTCCGAGCAGTACTTC
>TRBV27|-|many|TRBJ2-7
CASAGGASYEQYF
TGTGCCAGCGCTGGCGGGGCTTCCTACGAGCAGTACTTC
>TRBV2|-|many|TRBJ2-5
CASSASVGAETQYF
TGTGCCAGCAGTGCTAGCGTGGGGGCAGAGACCCAGTACTTC
>TRBV3-1|TRBD2|many|TRBJ2-3
CASSQAGPAGGGSTQYF
TGTGCCAGCAGCCAAGCGGGGCCAGCGGGAGGAGGTTCGACGCAGTATTTT
>TRBV11-3|TRBD2|-|TRBJ2-1
CASSSISGGEFF
TGTGCCAGCAGCTCGATTAGCGGGGGGGAGTTCTTC
>TRBV11-2|-|many|TRBJ2-2
CASSFVGGNTGELFF
TGTGCCAGCAGCTTCGTAGGTGGGAACACCGGGGAGCTGTTTTTT
>TRBV7-9|-|many|TRBJ1-2
CASSHPLGSNGYTF
TGTGCCAGCAGTCACCCGCTAGGGAGTAATGGCTACACCTTC
>TRBV12-3/TRBV12-4|TRBD1|few|TRBJ1-1
CASSPSGEGASEAFF
TGTGCCAGCAGTCCCTCCGGGGAGGGGGCCTCTGAAGCTTTCTTT
>TRBV30|-|many|TRBJ2-1
CAWKGGAGNEQFF
TGTGCCTGGAAGGGGGGGGCCGGGAATGAGCAGTTCTTC
>TRBV6-1|-|many|TRBJ1-5
CASSVDQPQHF
TGTGCCAGCAGTGTAGATCAGCCCCAGCATTTT
>TRBV5-5|-|many|TRBJ2-7
CASSPGVRPYEQYF
TGTGCCAGCAGCCCCGGCGTCAGACCCTACGAGCAGTACTTC